The 16 T cell receptor beta chains listed next were all sequenced from one sample in a study of tumor-infiltrating lymphocytes in primary liver carcinoma. Germline DNA was extracted alongside blood RNA, which was obtained from unsorted whole blood. Using a constant-region primer together with ProtoScript II reverse transcriptase, TCR beta cDNA was made from 500 to 650 ng of total RNA. The TCR beta library was amplified through three nested multiplex PCR rounds in a modified ARM-PCR procedure. A C-beta reverse primer was combined with TRBV1-TRBV30 forward primers in the first two PCR rounds, and each round had roughly 9 cycles. TCRdb re-derived calls from the multiplex PCR reads in MiXCR, one entry per CDR3 protein. The sample consists of 180,000 or so distinct CDR3 sequences, about 55% of them appearing once. The specimen sequenced was peripheral blood. All receptors come from a man aged 40-49 years with primary liver carcinoma and hepatitis B virus infection.

This clonotype has just one count. The chain links TRBV7-9 to TRBJ2-7, with D possibly TRBD2 on 5 matching bases. Looked up from germline, CDR1 is SEHNR and CDR2 is FQNEAQ (reference sequence). The CDR3 consists of 14 residues. V lost 7 bases and J 2 bases, leaving 15 bases between the germline ends. The CDR3 spells CASTRGERTYEQYF. The CDR3 bases are TGTGCCAGCACCCGTGGGGAGAGGACCTACGAGCAGTACTTC.

Note on this clonotype: The junction shows a germline mismatch at one end, possibly a read error. The chain links TRBV6-1 to TRBJ1-2; D remains unclear. Per germline, CDR1 MNHNS and CDR2 SASEGT. CDR3 length: 18 residues. The CDR3 DNA sequence: TGTGTCAGCAGTCGTGTCGGGCCTACTATCTTACGGGTGGATGGCTACACCTTC. Translation: CVSSRVGPTILRVDGYTF.

A note on this clonotype: A much larger clone sits a single nucleotide away, making a read error possible. This chain links TRBV29-1 with TRBJ2-1; the D is unclear. Deletions cut 6 bases from V and 0 bases from J, with 15 bases between. Germline V gives CDR1 SQVTM, CDR2 ANQGSEA. This CDR3 is 15 amino acids long. CDR3 nucleotides: TGCAGCGTCCCCAAGCTGCTTAGCTCCTACAATGAGCAGTTCTTC. Protein sequence: CSVPKLLSSYNEQFF.

The chain employs TRBV11-2 and TRBJ2-7, with TRBD1 matching 9 bases. CDR3 length: 14 amino acids. Germline V gives CDR1 SGHAT, CDR2 FQNNGV. J lost 12 bases, V lost 7 bases, and 16 bases had no gene match. As DNA, the CDR3 is TGTGCCAGCAATCCTGGACAGGGGAAGGGCTGGGGGTACTTC. Translation gives CASNPGQGKGWGYF. The full variable domain, with the rest looked up from reference TRBV11-2 and TRBJ2-7, is EAGVAQSPRYKIIEKRQSVAFWCNPISGHATLYWYQQILGQGPKLLIQFQNNGVVDDSQLPKDRFSAERLKGVDSTLKIQPAKLEDSAVYLCASNPGQGKGWGYFGPGTRLTVT.

This chain joins TRBV28 and TRBJ1-5; D not resolved. The CDR3 length is 15 residues. Trimming took 6 bases from V and 0 from J, leaving 12 bases between them. Per the germline V gene, CDR1 is MDHEN and CDR2 is SYDVKM. Here the CDR3 DNA reads TGTGCCAGCAGGCCCTCCCGGTATAGCAATCAGCCCCAGCATTTT. It is translated as CASRPSRYSNQPQHF.

The chain recombines TRBV24-1 with TRBJ2-1; D unresolved. Germline V gene lookup returns CDR1 KGHDR and CDR2 SFDVKD. V lost 2 bases, J lost 6 bases, and 13 bases lay in between. This CDR3 comprises 15 residues. The CDR3 coding sequence is TGTGCCACCAGTGATTGGGGAACGTCGAGCAATGAGCAGTTCTTC. It encodes CATSDWGTSSNEQFF.

This clonotype was found once. Given the absence of the conserved phenylalanine or tryptophan at the CDR3 end, a read error is likely. CDR3 sequence reads: CASNGGGADTQYS. Here the CDR3 DNA reads TGTGCCAGCAACGGAGGGGGTGCAGATACGCAGTATTCT. The V call is TRBV11-1, the J call TRBJ2-3; D assignment may be TRBD1 or TRBD2 (6 bases each). The CDR3 runs 13 residues. Germline CDR1 SGHAT, CDR2 FQDESV (reference sequence). V was pared by 7 bases and J by 4 bases, with 12 bases between.

The rearrangement uses TRBV12-3 or TRBV12-4 and TRBJ2-3, with D unresolved. Between the trimmed V and J ends, which lost 6 bases and 4 bases, there was a span of 11 bases. CDR3 size: 13 residues. This CDR3 is CASSLSHADTQYF. DNA of the CDR3: TGTGCCAGCAGCCTCTCCCACGCAGATACGCAGTATTTT.

This clonotype was seen only a few times. This may come from a read error, since a much larger clone is one base off. The V gene is TRBV11-2, the J gene TRBJ2-1, with unresolved D. V gave up 7 bases and J gave up 9 bases, with 10 bases separating them. CDR3 length: 11 amino acids. CDR1 SGHAT and CDR2 FQNNGV come from the germline V gene. The CDR3 loop is CASNPQVEQFF. As DNA, the CDR3 is TGTGCCAGCAACCCCCAGGTTGAGCAGTTCTTC.

The chain recombines TRBV29-1 with TRBJ2-7; possibly TRBD1 or TRBD2 for D (5 bases each). Germline V lookup: CDR1 SQVTM, CDR2 ANQGSEA. Trimming cost V 6 bases and J 0 bases, with 12 bases left between them. CDR3 size: 13 residues. Here the CDR3 DNA reads TGCAGCGTCTCCGGGACGGTCTCCTACGAGCAGTACTTC. Its translation: CSVSGTVSYEQYF.

As to this clonotype: Possible read error: a much larger clone is one base away. The chain has TRBV11-2 and TRBJ1-6; D gene unclear. Germline assignment: CDR1 SGHAT and CDR2 FQNNGV. The CDR3 contains 17 residues. The chain's CDR3 is CASSFTLPGSLNSPLNF. The CDR3 DNA reads as TGTGCCAGCAGCTTTACCCTCCCTGGCAGTTTGAATTCACCCCTCAACTTT. The whole variable domain, remainder taken from reference TRBV11-2 and TRBJ1-6, is EAGVAQSPRYKIIEKRQSVAFWCNPISGHATLYWYQQILGQGPKLLIQFQNNGVVDDSQLPKDRFSAERLKGVDSTLKIQPAKLEDSAVYLCASSFTLPGSLNSPLNFGNGTRLTVT.

A single count supports this clonotype. The rearrangement uses TRBV12-3 or TRBV12-4 and TRBJ1-2, with a possible D match to TRBD1 (5 bases). The CDR3 length is 11 residues. V was clipped by 5 bases and J by 7 bases, with 8 bases between them. CDR3 residues: CASSNQGGYTF. CDR3 bases: TGTGCCAGCAGTAACCAGGGTGGCTACACCTTC.

Remarks on this clonotype: One end of the junction does not line up with germline, which may come from a read error. The chain couples TRBV6-5 to TRBJ2-7, with D possibly TRBD2 on 5 matching bases. The CDR3 loop spans 13 amino acids. Germline V gene sequence: CDR1 MNHEY, CDR2 SVGAGI. As DNA, the CDR3 is TGTGCCAGCAGTACCACTAGTCCCTACGATCAGTACTTT. This sequence encodes CASSTTSPYDQYF.

As regards this clonotype: The conserved closing phenylalanine or tryptophan is absent in this CDR3, likely reflecting a read error. The chain recombines TRBV28 with TRBJ2-7; D gene unclear. The V and J ends lost 7 bases and 5 bases respectively, with 9 bases between them. The CDR3 has 11 amino acids. CDR1 and CDR2 (germline): MDHEN, SYDVKM. CDR3 loop: CASTWGNEQYL. The CDR3 DNA reads TGTGCCAGCACCTGGGGAAACGAGCAGTACTTA.

Regarding this clonotype: A read error may explain this, as a much larger clone is one base away. This chain connects TRBV29-1 to TRBJ2-1, with D perhaps being TRBD1 or TRBD2 (7 bases each). Germline CDR1 reads SQVTM; CDR2 reads ANQGSEA. The CDR3 has 13 residues. The CDR3 DNA reads as TGCAGCGTTCGGCAGGGGGGGTACAATGAGCTGTTCTTC. It is translated as CSVRQGGYNELFF.

About this clonotype: One end of the junction is discordant with germline, which a read error may explain. This chain joins TRBV11-2 and TRBJ2-7, with 9 bases identical to TRBD2. CDR1 is SGHAT and CDR2 is FQNNGV in the germline V gene. This CDR3 is 15 amino acids long. The CDR3 DNA is TGTGCCAGAAGCCTTGTAGCGGGGGAGATCTACGAGCGGTACTTC. Translating it yields CARSLVAGEIYERYF. The complete variable domain, with remaining parts taken from reference TRBV11-2 and TRBJ2-7, reads EAGVAQSPRYKIIEKRQSVAFWCNPISGHATLYWYQQILGQGPKLLIQFQNNGVVDDSQLPKDRFSAERLKGVDSTLKIQPAKLEDSAVYLCARSLVAGEIYERYFGPGTRLTVT.